This is a list of T cell receptor beta chains from one sample in a study of blood T cell repertoires in COVID-19. Sequencing was performed with immunoSEQ multiplex PCR; in TCRdb, only in-frame clones are kept and a portion is missing. Here the sample spans under 120,000 clones, approximately 84% being singletons. Sequenced material: peripheral blood. These receptor sequences come from a human donor in a cohort sampled during active COVID-19. CDR3s include the opening cysteine and the closing phenylalanine or tryptophan.

v_call,j_call,cdr3_aa
TRBV4-1,TRBJ1-5,CASSQANDRDLYSNQPQHF
TRBV7-9,TRBJ2-2,CASSLADRDGGELFF
TRBV10-3,TRBJ1-1,CAISWTDKGNTEAFF
TRBV28,TRBJ1-2,CASSFLGDRGSSNYGYTF
TRBV9,TRBJ2-2,CASSVVASGIGELFF
TRBV7-2,TRBJ2-1,CASSLAGALNNEQFF
TRBV2,TRBJ1-2,CASSDGHQLNYGYTF
TRBV14,TRBJ2-1,CASRPGTNNDEQFF
TRBV4-2,TRBJ2-2,CASSQDYGGTGELFF
TRBV4-2,TRBJ2-1,CASSHTTSGENEQFF
TRBV10-3,TRBJ2-7,CAISDQWYEQYF
TRBV4-1,TRBJ1-5,CASSQETGGNQPQHF
TRBV28,TRBJ2-7,CASGRHADAYEQYF
TRBV6-2/TRBV6-3,TRBJ2-2,CASSYSRPGTGELFF
TRBV27,TRBJ2-5,CASSFPGETQYF
TRBV5-4,TRBJ2-5,CASSLEGEGETQYF
TRBV4-3,TRBJ2-2,CASSRTSGGIGELFF
TRBV28,TRBJ2-1,CASLPGTSGYNEQFF
TRBV12-3/TRBV12-4,TRBJ2-7,CASTSTGAREQYF
TRBV7-2,TRBJ1-2,CASSPMGQGSGYTF
TRBV6-2/TRBV6-3,TRBJ2-7,CASSGFGTGYEQYF
TRBV19,TRBJ2-5,CASSGNPGTSGGAAKTQYF
TRBV6-5,TRBJ2-7,CASSRHTSGAYEQYF